The next 23 T cell receptor beta chains were all read from a single sample in a study of blood T cell repertoires in COVID-19. Profiling relied on immunoSEQ multiplex PCR, and the TCRdb table lists in-frame clones only, not all of them. The table records about 500,000 clones, roughly nine tenths of them present only once. Sequenced material: peripheral blood. The receptors stem from a woman aged 45 to 65 with COVID-19, enrolled during active disease.

This chain links TRBV5-4 with TRBJ2-4; 7 nucleotides agree with TRBD1. Germline V gene lookup returns CDR1 SGHNT and CDR2 YYREEE (reference sequence). This CDR3 spans 14 amino acids. V shed 1 base and J 5 bases; nucleotides not matched to a gene: 3. DNA of the CDR3: TGTGCCAGCAGCTTGACAGGGGCCCAAAACATTCAGTACTTC. As protein: CASSLTGAQNIQYF.

The chain couples TRBV27 to TRBJ1-5; 9 bases line up with TRBD1. The CDR3 loop spans 15 amino acids. Germline values: CDR1 MNHEY, CDR2 SMNVEV (reference sequence). With 6 bases clipped from V and 2 bases from J, the junction kept 5 bases outside the gene matches. The CDR3 loop is CASRGDREGNQPQHF. Written as DNA, the CDR3 is TGTGCCAGCAGAGGGGACAGGGAGGGCAATCAGCCCCAGCATTTT.

The genes are TRBV19 and TRBJ1-5, with 7 bases matching TRBD1. CDR1 and CDR2 (germline): LNHDA, SQIVND (reference sequence). CDR3 length equals 15 residues. J gave up 4 bases and V 4 bases, and 7 bases lay outside the gene matches. Written as DNA, the CDR3 is TGTGCCAGTAGTAACGGGGACAGAGATAATCAGCCCCAGCATTTT. This gives the protein CASSNGDRDNQPQHF.

The chain combines TRBV29-1 with TRBJ2-3; TRBD2 is a possible D gene (5 bases). The V end was cut by 0 bases, the J end by 1 base, with 17 bases between. This CDR3 region has 17 residues. Germline assignment: CDR1 SQVTM and CDR2 ANQGSEA. The CDR3 here is CSVEDSKSVRGTDTQYF. In nucleotides, the CDR3 is TGCAGCGTTGAAGATTCGAAGAGCGTGCGGGGCACAGATACGCAGTATTTT.

The chain is built from TRBV5-5 and TRBJ1-1; no reliable D call. The CDR3 sequence is 16 residues long. Germline CDR1 is SGHKS and CDR2 is YYEKEE (reference sequence). V lost 5 bases and J lost 4, with 21 bases in between. The CDR3 region has the DNA TGTGCCAGCAGAAGTACTCGCGACCCCCGGGTCACTGAAGCTTTCTTT. Its protein product is CASRSTRDPRVTEAFF.

The chain recombines TRBV10-2 with TRBJ2-7, with D possibly TRBD2 on 5 matching bases. V was trimmed by 0 bases and J by 1 base, leaving 7 bases between them. The CDR3 has 14 residues. In germline, CDR1 is WSHSY, CDR2 SAAADI. In nucleotides, the CDR3 is TGCGCCAGCAGTGAGTCGTGGGAGTCCTACGAGCAGTACTTC. Translated, it gives CASSESWESYEQYF.

The V call is TRBV4-2, the J call TRBJ2-2; TRBD2 is a possible D gene (7 bases). This CDR3 contains 17 residues. Trimming removed 1 base at V and 4 bases at J, with 16 bases between. Looked up from germline, CDR1 is LGHNA and CDR2 is YNFKEQ. The CDR3 coding sequence is TGTGCCAGCAGCCAAGCTTTAAGGCGGGGGCGCACCGGGGAGCTGTTTTTT. It yields the protein CASSQALRRGRTGELFF.

The chain links TRBV7-9 to TRBJ1-3; TRBD1 matches 8 bases. Trimming at V came to 8 bases and at J to 0 bases, leaving 9 bases not matched to a gene. This CDR3 spans 16 amino acids. Per the germline V gene, CDR1 is SEHNR and CDR2 is FQNEAQ (reference sequence). The CDR3 coding sequence is TGTGCCAGCTTACCGGGACAGGCGGTCTCTGGAAACACCATATATTTT. Amino acid sequence: CASLPGQAVSGNTIYF. Full variable domain (outside the CDR3, taken from reference TRBV7-9 and TRBJ1-3): DTGVSQNPRHKITKRGQNVTFRCDPISEHNRLYWYRQTLGQGPEFLTYFQNEAQLEKSRLLSDRFSAERPKGSFSTLEIQRTEQGDSAMYLCASLPGQAVSGNTIYFGEGSWLTVV.

The rearrangement joins TRBV2 to TRBJ2-7, with 8 bases that match TRBD2. This CDR3 region has 15 residues. With V trimmed by 6 bases and J by 4 bases, 11 bases remained unmatched. CDR1 and CDR2 (germline): SNHLY, FYNNEI. The CDR3 DNA sequence: TGTGCCAGCAGCTACCCCCGGGGGGGCTTATACGAGCAGTACTTC. Its translation: CASSYPRGGLYEQYF.

The V gene is TRBV2, the J gene TRBJ1-2, with TRBD1 as a possible D gene (5 bases). Deletions cut 6 bases from V and 4 bases from J, with 9 bases between. The CDR3 contains 12 residues. CDR1 and CDR2 from the germline V gene are SNHLY and FYNNEI. CDR3 amino acids: CASSGGGYGYTF. The CDR3 nucleotides are TGTGCCAGCAGCGGGGGGGGCTATGGCTACACCTTC. Combining the CDR3 with reference TRBV2 and TRBJ1-2 gives the whole variable domain EPEVTQTPSHQVTQMGQEVILRCVPISNHLYFYWYRQILGQKVEFLVSFYNNEISEKSEIFDDQFSVERPDGSNFTLKIRSTKLEDSAMYFCASSGGGYGYTFGSGTRLTVV.

The chain uses TRBV11-2 and TRBJ2-7; 7 bases map to TRBD1. CDR1 SGHAT and CDR2 FQNNGV come from the germline V gene. CDR3 size: 14 residues. The V gene end was trimmed by 4 bases and the J gene end by 2 bases; junction bases not matched to a gene: 5. In DNA form, the CDR3 reads TGTGCCAGCAGCTACGGGACAGATACCTACGAGCAGTACTTC. Its translation is CASSYGTDTYEQYF. Full variable domain (remainder filled in from reference TRBV11-2 and TRBJ2-7): EAGVAQSPRYKIIEKRQSVAFWCNPISGHATLYWYQQILGQGPKLLIQFQNNGVVDDSQLPKDRFSAERLKGVDSTLKIQPAKLEDSAVYLCASSYGTDTYEQYFGPGTRLTVT.

The chain uses TRBV7-2 and TRBJ2-1, with 9 bases lining up with TRBD1. This CDR3 has 16 residues. V shed 4 bases, J shed 3 bases, and the junction held 7 bases outside the gene matches. The germline CDR1 and CDR2 sequences are SGHTA and FQGNSA. CDR3 in amino acids: CASSSRDRVSYNEQFF. In DNA, the CDR3 is TGTGCCAGCAGCTCACGGGACAGGGTGAGCTACAATGAGCAGTTCTTC. Supplemented by reference TRBV7-2 and TRBJ2-1, the full variable domain reads GAGVSQSPSNKVTEKGKDVELRCDPISGHTALYWYRQSLGQGLEFLIYFQGNSAPDKSGLPSDRFSAERTGGSVSTLTIQRTQQEDSAVYLCASSSRDRVSYNEQFFGPGTRLTVL.

This clone appeared a few times. The sample holds other DNA sequences that translate to the same CDR3. The chain combines TRBV5-5 with TRBJ2-2; 14 nucleotides align to TRBD2. This CDR3 spans 18 amino acids. The junction had 1 base not matched to a gene; V was cut back by 0 bases and J by 0 bases. Germline-derived CDR1 and CDR2 are SGHKS and YYEKEE (reference sequence). CDR3 residues: CASSLGLAGGPNTGELFF. The CDR3 DNA reads TGTGCCAGCAGCTTGGGACTAGCGGGGGGGCCGAACACCGGGGAGCTGTTTTTT.

The chain employs TRBV6-1 and TRBJ1-3; D is unresolved. The CDR3 extends over 16 amino acids. Germline CDR1 MNHNS, CDR2 SASEGT. V was pared by 1 base and J by 0 bases, with 10 bases between. This CDR3 reads CASSEVKEVSGNTIYF. The CDR3 nucleotides are TGTGCCAGCAGTGAAGTGAAGGAGGTCTCTGGAAACACCATATATTTT.

This clone was detected once. J is TRBJ2-1 and V is TRBV6-2 or TRBV6-3; TRBD2 matches 9 bases. Germline V gene lookup returns CDR1 MNHEY and CDR2 SVGEGT. V lost 5 bases to trimming and J lost 9 bases; unmatched junction nucleotides: 8. This CDR3 has 14 residues. This chain's CDR3 is CASSLAGTSSEQFF. CDR3 in DNA: TGTGCCAGCAGTCTGGCCGGGACTAGCAGTGAGCAGTTCTTC.

At least ten counts were recorded for this clone. This chain joins TRBV2 and TRBJ1-5, with a tentative D call TRBD1 (6 bases). V lost 0 bases to trimming and J lost 7 bases, with 10 bases between them. The CDR3 consists of 14 residues. CDR1 and CDR2 (germline): SNHLY, FYNNEI. The CDR3 loop is CASSEARGKQPQHF. CDR3 nucleotide sequence: TGTGCCAGCAGTGAAGCAAGGGGGAAACAGCCCCAGCATTTT.

The chain recombines TRBV9 with TRBJ1-6; the D gene is possibly TRBD1 (5 bases). Between the trimmed V and J ends, which lost 4 bases and 7 bases, there was a span of 12 bases. This CDR3 is built from 14 residues. Germline V gives CDR1 SGDLS, CDR2 YYNGEE. For the CDR3, the DNA is TGTGCCAGCAGCCCCGGGGAGGGGAATTCACCCCTCCACTTT. Its translation: CASSPGEGNSPLHF.

The V and J genes are TRBV6-5 and TRBJ1-1, with TRBD1 matching 8 bases. V trimming: 5 bases; J trimming: 4 bases; junction bases outside the gene matches: 6. CDR3 size: 14 residues. CDR1 MNHEY and CDR2 SVGAGI come from the germline V gene. In DNA, the CDR3 is TGTGCCAGCAGTCCAACAGGGGGTTTCACTGAAGCTTTCTTT. Protein: CASSPTGGFTEAFF.

The table lists this clone with a count of one. The chain is built from TRBV25-1 and TRBJ2-7, with D unresolved. The germline gives CDR1 MGHDK, CDR2 SYGVNS. This CDR3 comprises 12 residues. Trimming took off 3 bases at V and 6 bases at J, with 9 bases between the two ends. In DNA, the CDR3 is TGTGCCAGCAGTGACCCTCCCGGCGAGCAGTACTTC. It encodes CASSDPPGEQYF.

This clone was counted a few times. This chain uses TRBV4-1 with TRBJ2-7; TRBD2 is a possible D gene (5 bases). V gave up 4 bases and J gave up 2 bases, with 12 bases separating them. Germline lookup yields CDR1 MGHRA and CDR2 YSYEKL. This CDR3 contains 14 residues. CDR3 sequence (DNA): TGCGCCAGCAGCCCGAGGACTGACCCCTACGAGCAGTACTTC. Protein product: CASSPRTDPYEQYF.

The chain has TRBV7-9 and TRBJ1-1; tentative D call: TRBD1 (5 bases). Trimming shortened V by 2 bases and J by 0 bases, and 13 bases separated the two germline ends. The CDR3 spans 16 residues. Germline V gene data show CDR1 as SEHNR and CDR2 as FQNEAQ (reference sequence). Here the CDR3 DNA reads TGTGCCAGCAGCTTATTTCTTGGGGCCTTGAACACTGAAGCTTTCTTT. Protein sequence: CASSLFLGALNTEAFF.

Here the CDR3 reads CAWREAGVMGEQYF. In DNA, the CDR3 is TGTGCCTGGAGGGAGGCAGGGGTTATGGGCGAGCAGTACTTC. The gene calls are TRBV30 and TRBJ2-7; D perhaps matches TRBD1 (6 bases). Germline V gene lookup returns CDR1 GTSNPN and CDR2 SVGIG (reference sequence). Trimming cost V 3 bases and J 6 bases, with 18 bases left between them. This CDR3 has 14 amino acids.

The chain is built from TRBV4-1 and TRBJ2-7; a possible D gene is TRBD2 (5 bases). Trimming stripped 2 bases from V and 3 bases from J, with 14 bases between. CDR1 is MGHRA, CDR2 YSYEKL, per germline. CDR3 length: 15 amino acids. The CDR3 region is CASSQPAEGGYEQYF. CDR3 DNA: TGCGCCAGCAGCCAACCAGCGGAAGGTGGCTACGAGCAGTACTTC.